What follows are 10 T cell receptor beta chains derived from one specimen sequenced in a study of cytomegalovirus exposure and HLA in healthy donors. The PCR ran on 60 Vbeta and 13 Jbeta primers. Profiling relied on immunoSEQ multiplex PCR, and the TCRdb table lists in-frame clones only, not all of them. The sample carries about 55,000 clones, 75% to 85% recorded once. The sample taken for sequencing was PBMCs. Source of these receptors: a female donor in good health and CMV-seronegative.

This sequence joins TRBV2 and TRBJ1-5, with a weak D call TRBD1 (5 bases). Germline V gene sequence: CDR1 SNHLY, CDR2 FYNNEI. CDR3 length: 15 residues. V was cut by 2 bases and J by 6 bases, with 14 bases left in between. Written as DNA, the CDR3 is TGTGCCAGCAGTGAATTTCAGGGTAAGTGTCAGCCCCAGCATTTT. Amino acids: CASSEFQGKCQPQHF.

This sequence joins TRBV9 and TRBJ1-1; 7 bases line up with TRBD1. Germline V gives CDR1 SGDLS, CDR2 YYNGEE. This CDR3 is 13 amino acids long. The V segment lost 2 bases and the J segment 5 bases; nucleotides outside the gene matches: 3. The DNA of the CDR3 is TGTGCCAGCAGCGTGAAACAGGGGACTGAAGCTTTCTTT. Translated: CASSVKQGTEAFF.

The chain links TRBV5-4 to TRBJ1-1; 9 bases match TRBD1. The CDR3 is 13 amino acids. The ends lost 0 bases at V and 10 bases at J; junction bases unmatched: 4. Germline V gene lookup returns CDR1 SGHNT and CDR2 YYREEE (reference sequence). The chain's CDR3 is CASSLEQGAIAFF. CDR3 sequence (DNA): TGTGCCAGCAGCTTGGAACAGGGGGCTATAGCTTTCTTT.

The V and J genes are TRBV5-6 and TRBJ2-7, with D unresolved. This CDR3 region has 13 residues. Between the trimmed V and J ends, which lost 0 bases and 3 bases, there was a span of 7 bases. The V gene's germline CDR1 is SGHDT and CDR2 YYEEEE. In DNA, the CDR3 is TGTGCCAGCAGCTTGGTTTCCCGCTACGAGCAGTACTTC. Translating gives CASSLVSRYEQYF.

The chain carries TRBV5-1 and TRBJ1-6; 8 bases line up with TRBD1. V shed 1 base and J 10 bases; nucleotides not matched to a gene: 7. The CDR3 is made up of 15 amino acids. Looked up from germline, CDR1 is SGHRS and CDR2 is YFSETQ. CDR3 DNA sequence: TGCGCCAGCAGCTTGATTGACAGGGGAGCCTCACCCCTCCACTTT. This codes for CASSLIDRGASPLHF.

The J gene is TRBJ1-3, the V gene TRBV5-1; 10 bases map to TRBD1. Germline V gene sequence: CDR1 SGHRS, CDR2 YFSETQ. The CDR3 is made up of 16 amino acids. After removal of 3 bases from V and 1 base from J, the junction contained 4 bases not matched to a gene. The CDR3 is CASSWTGGDSGNTIYF. CDR3 nucleotide sequence: TGCGCCAGCAGCTGGACAGGGGGAGATTCTGGAAACACCATATATTTT.

This chain connects TRBV27 to TRBJ2-3; weak D call: TRBD1 (7 bases). V shed 4 bases and J shed 0 bases, with 14 bases lying between them. The length of the CDR3 is 16 residues. The germline V gene encodes CDR1 MNHEY and CDR2 SMNVEV (reference sequence). The CDR3 loop is CASSSRGARSTDTQYF. In nucleotides, the CDR3 is TGTGCCAGCAGTTCCAGGGGGGCCAGGAGCACAGATACGCAGTATTTT.

This clone has just a few counts. The V call is TRBV7-2, the J call TRBJ2-7; 8 bases align to TRBD2. V lost 2 bases, J lost 6 bases, and 9 bases stayed unmatched. The CDR3 has 15 amino acids. Germline assignment: CDR1 SGHTA and CDR2 FQGNSA. The CDR3: CASSLRGGRWSEQYF. The CDR3 coding sequence is TGTGCCAGCAGCTTACGGGGGGGGCGGTGGAGCGAGCAGTACTTC.

The chain combines TRBV7-9 with TRBJ1-1; D unresolved. The length of the CDR3 is 17 residues. Germline V gene data show CDR1 as SEHNR and CDR2 as FQNEAQ (reference sequence). V shed 4 bases and J shed 0 bases, with 18 bases lying between them. The CDR3 DNA reads TGTGCCAGCAGCTCTAGATGGGAGGGAGGCCTGAACACTGAAGCTTTCTTT. Amino acid sequence: CASSSRWEGGLNTEAFF.

V usage is TRBV5-4 and J usage is TRBJ1-5, with D possibly being TRBD1 (6 bases). The V end lost 6 bases, the J end lost 3 bases, and 25 bases lay between the germline ends. From germline, CDR1 is SGHNT and CDR2 YYREEE (reference sequence). There are 18 residues in the CDR3. The CDR3 is CASKGTYGRRDVNQPQHF. The CDR3 DNA reads TGTGCCAGCAAGGGGACATACGGCCGTCGAGATGTCAATCAGCCCCAGCATTTT.